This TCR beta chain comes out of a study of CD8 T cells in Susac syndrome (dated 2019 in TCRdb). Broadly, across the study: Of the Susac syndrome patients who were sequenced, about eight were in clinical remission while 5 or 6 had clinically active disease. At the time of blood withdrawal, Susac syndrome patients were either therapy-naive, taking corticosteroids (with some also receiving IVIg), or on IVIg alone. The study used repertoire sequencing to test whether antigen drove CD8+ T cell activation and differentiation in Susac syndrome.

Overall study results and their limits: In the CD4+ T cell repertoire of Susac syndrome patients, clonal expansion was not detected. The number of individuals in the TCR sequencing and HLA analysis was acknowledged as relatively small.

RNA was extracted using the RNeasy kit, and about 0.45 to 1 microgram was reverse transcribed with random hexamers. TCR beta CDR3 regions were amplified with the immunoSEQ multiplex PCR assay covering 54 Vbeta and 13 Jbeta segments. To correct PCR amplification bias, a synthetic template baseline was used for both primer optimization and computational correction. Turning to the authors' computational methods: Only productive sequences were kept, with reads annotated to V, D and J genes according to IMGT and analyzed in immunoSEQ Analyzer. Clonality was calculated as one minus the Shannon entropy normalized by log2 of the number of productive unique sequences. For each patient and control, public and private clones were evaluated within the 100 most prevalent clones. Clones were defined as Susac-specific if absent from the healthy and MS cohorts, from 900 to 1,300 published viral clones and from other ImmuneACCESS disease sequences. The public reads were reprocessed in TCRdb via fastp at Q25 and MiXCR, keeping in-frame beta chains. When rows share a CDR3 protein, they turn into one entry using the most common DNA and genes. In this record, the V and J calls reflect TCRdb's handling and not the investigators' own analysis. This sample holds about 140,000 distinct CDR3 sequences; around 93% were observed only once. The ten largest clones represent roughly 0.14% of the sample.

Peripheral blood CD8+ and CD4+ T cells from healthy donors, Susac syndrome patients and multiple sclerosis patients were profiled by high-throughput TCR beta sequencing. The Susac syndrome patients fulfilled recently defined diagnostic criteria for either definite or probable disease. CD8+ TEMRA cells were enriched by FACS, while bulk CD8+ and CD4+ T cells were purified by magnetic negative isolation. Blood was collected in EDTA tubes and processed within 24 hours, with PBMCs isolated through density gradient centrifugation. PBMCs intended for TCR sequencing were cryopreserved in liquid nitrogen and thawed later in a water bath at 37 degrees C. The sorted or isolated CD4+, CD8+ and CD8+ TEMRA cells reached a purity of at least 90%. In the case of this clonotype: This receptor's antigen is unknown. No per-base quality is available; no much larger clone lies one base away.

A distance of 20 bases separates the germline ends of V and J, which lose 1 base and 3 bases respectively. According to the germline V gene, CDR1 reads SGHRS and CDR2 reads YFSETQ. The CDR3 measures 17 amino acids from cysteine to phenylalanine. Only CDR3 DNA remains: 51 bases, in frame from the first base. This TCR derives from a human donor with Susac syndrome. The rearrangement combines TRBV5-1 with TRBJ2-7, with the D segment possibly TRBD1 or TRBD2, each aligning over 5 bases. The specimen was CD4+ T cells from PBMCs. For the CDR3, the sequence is CASSLRGQHDGGYEQYF. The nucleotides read TGCGCCAGCAGCTTGCGGGGCCAACACGACGGAGGCTACGAGCAGTACTTC.